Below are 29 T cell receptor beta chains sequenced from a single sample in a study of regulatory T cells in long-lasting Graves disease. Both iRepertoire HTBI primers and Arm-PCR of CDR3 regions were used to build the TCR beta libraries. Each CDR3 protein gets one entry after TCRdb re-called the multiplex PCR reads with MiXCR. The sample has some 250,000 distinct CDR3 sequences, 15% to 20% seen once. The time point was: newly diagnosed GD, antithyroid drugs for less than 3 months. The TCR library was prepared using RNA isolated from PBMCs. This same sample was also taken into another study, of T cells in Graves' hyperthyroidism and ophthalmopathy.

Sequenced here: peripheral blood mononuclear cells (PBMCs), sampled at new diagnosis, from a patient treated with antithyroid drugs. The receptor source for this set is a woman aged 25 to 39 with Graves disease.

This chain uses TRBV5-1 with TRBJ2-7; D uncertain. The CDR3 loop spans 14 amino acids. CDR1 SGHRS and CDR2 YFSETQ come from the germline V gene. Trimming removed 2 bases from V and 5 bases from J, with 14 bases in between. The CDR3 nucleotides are TGCGCCAGCAGCTTAGCTGCCTCGGCAAACGAGCAGTACTTC. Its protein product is CASSLAASANEQYF.

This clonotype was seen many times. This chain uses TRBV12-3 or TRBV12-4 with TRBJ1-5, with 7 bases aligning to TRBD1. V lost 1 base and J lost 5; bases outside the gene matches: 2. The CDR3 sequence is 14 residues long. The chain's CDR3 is CASSLGDSHQPQHF. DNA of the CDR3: TGTGCCAGCAGTTTAGGGGACAGCCATCAGCCCCAGCATTTT.

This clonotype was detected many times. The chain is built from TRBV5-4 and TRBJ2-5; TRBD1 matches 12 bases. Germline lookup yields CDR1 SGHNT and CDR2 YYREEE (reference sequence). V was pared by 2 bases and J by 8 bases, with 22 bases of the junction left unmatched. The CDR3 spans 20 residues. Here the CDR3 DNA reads TGTGCCAGCAGCTTTACAGGGACAGGGGGCTATGGATCTCCCCCATTAACCCAGTACTTC. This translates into CASSFTGTGGYGSPPLTQYF.

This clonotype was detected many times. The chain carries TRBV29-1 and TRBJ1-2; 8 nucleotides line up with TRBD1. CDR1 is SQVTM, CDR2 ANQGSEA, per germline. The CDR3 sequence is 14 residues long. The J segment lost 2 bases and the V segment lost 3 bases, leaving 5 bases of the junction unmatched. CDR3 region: CSVEGTGPNYGYTF. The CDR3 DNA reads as TGCAGCGTTGAGGGGACAGGACCAAACTATGGCTACACCTTC.

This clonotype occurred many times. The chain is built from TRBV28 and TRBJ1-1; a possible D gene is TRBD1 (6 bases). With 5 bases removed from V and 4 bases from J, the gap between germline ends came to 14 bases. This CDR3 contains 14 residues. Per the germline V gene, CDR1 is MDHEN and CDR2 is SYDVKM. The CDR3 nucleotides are TGTGCCAGCAGTATAACAGGGAGTGTCACTGAAGCTTTCTTT. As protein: CASSITGSVTEAFF.

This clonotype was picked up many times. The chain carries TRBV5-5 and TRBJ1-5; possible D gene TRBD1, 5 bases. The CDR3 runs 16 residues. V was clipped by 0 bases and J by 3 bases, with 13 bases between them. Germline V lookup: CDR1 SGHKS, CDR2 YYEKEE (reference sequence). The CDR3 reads CASSLAGRDPNQPQHF. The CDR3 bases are TGTGCCAGCAGCTTGGCCGGCAGGGATCCCAATCAGCCCCAGCATTTT.

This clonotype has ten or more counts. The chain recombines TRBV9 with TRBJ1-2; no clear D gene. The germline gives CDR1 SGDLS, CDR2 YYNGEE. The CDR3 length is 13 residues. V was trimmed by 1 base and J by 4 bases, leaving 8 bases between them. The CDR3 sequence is CASSVYSTYGYTF. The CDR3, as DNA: TGTGCCAGCAGCGTATACAGTACCTATGGCTACACCTTC.

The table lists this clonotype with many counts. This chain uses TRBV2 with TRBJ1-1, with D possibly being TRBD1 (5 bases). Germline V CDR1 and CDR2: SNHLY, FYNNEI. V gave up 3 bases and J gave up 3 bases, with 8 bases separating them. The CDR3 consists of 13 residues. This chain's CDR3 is CASSDGGYTEAFF. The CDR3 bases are TGTGCCAGCAGTGATGGGGGATACACTGAAGCTTTCTTT.

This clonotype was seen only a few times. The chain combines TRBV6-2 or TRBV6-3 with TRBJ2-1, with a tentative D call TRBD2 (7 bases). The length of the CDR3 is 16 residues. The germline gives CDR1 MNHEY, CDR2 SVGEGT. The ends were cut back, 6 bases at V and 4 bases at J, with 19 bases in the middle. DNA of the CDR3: TGTGCCAGCAGCACAAGAACAGGGAGGGTGTACAATGAGCAGTTCTTC. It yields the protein CASSTRTGRVYNEQFF.

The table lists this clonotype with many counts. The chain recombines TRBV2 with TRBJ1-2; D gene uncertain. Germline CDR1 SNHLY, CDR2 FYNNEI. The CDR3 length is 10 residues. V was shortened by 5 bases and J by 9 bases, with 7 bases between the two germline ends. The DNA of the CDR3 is TGTGCCAGCAGTCCCGATAGCTACACCTTC. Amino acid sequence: CASSPDSYTF.

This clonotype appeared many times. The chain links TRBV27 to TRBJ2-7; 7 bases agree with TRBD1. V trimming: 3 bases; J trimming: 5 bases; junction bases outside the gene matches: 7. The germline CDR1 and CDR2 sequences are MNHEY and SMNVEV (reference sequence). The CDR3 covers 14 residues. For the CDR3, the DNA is TGTGCCAGCAGTTTCGTGACAGGGTCTCACGAGCAGTACTTC. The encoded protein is CASSFVTGSHEQYF.

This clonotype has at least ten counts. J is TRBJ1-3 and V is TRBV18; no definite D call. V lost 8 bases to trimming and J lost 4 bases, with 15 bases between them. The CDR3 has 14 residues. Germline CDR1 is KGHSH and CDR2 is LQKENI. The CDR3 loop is CASSPRAGGNTIYF. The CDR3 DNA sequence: TGTGCCAGCAGCCCTCGGGCAGGCGGAAACACCATATATTTT.

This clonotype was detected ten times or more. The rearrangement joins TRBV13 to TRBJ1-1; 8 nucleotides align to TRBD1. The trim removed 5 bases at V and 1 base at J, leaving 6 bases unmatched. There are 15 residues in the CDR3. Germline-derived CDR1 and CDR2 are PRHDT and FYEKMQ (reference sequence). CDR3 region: CASSTPGTGNTEAFF. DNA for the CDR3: TGTGCCAGCAGCACGCCCGGGACAGGGAACACTGAAGCTTTCTTT.

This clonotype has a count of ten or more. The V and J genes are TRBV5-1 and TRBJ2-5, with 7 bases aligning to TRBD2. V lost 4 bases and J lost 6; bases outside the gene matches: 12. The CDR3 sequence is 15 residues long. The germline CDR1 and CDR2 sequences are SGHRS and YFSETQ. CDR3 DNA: TGCGCCAGCAGCCCCGCGGACGGGGGGACGCAGACCCAGTACTTC. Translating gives CASSPADGGTQTQYF.

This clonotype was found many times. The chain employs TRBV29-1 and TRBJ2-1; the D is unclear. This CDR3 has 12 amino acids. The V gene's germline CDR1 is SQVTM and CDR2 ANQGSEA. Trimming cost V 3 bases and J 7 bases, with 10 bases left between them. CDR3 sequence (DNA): TGCAGCGTTGAGGGCAGCGCAAATGAGCAGTTCTTC. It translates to CSVEGSANEQFF.

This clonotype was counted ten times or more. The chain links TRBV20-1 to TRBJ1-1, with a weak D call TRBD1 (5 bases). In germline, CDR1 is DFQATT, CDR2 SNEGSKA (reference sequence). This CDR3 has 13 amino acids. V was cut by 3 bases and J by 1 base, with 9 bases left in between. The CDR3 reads CSASDGQNTEAFF. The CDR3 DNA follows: TGCAGTGCTAGCGACGGACAGAACACTGAAGCTTTCTTT.

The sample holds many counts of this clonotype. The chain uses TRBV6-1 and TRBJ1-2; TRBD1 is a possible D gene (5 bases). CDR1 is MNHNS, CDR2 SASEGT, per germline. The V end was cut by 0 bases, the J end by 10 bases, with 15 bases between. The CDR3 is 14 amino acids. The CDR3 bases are TGTGCCAGCAGTGAAGCGGGGGTCCCGGGAGACTACACCTTC. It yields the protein CASSEAGVPGDYTF.

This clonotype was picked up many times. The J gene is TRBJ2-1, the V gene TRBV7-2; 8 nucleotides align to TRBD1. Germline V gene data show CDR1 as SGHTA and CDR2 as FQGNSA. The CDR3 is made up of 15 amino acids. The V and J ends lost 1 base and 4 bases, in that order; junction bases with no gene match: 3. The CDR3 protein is CASSLGTGPYNEQFF. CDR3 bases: TGTGCCAGCAGCTTAGGGACAGGGCCGTACAATGAGCAGTTCTTC.

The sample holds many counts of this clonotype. The CDR3 region is CSVGLGLASYNEQFF. As DNA, the CDR3 is TGCAGCGTTGGGTTGGGACTCGCCTCATACAATGAGCAGTTCTTC. The V gene is TRBV29-1, the J gene TRBJ2-1, with D possibly matching TRBD2 (6 bases). CDR1 is SQVTM and CDR2 is ANQGSEA in the germline V gene. Deletions cut 4 bases from V and 4 bases from J, with 17 bases between. CDR3 length equals 15 residues.

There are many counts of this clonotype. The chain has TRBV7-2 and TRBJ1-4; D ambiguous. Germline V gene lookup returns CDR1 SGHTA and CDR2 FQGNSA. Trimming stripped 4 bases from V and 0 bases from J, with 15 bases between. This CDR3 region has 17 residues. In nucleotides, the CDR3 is TGTGCCAGCAGCTCATACGTTGTGCCTGCAACTAATGAAAAACTGTTTTTT. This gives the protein CASSSYVVPATNEKLFF.

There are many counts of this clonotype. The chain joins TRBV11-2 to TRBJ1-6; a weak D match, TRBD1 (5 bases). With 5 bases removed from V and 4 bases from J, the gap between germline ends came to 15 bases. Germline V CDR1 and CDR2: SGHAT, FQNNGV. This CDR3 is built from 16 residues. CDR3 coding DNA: TGTGCCAGCAGCGACCGGGACCTCGGGTATAATTCACCCCTCCACTTT. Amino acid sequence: CASSDRDLGYNSPLHF.

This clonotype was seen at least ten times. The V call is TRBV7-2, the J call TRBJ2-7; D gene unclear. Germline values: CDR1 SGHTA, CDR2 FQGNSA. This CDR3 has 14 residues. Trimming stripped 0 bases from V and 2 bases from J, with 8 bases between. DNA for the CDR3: TGTGCCAGCAGCTTAGCGGGTAGGGCCTACGAGCAGTACTTC. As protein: CASSLAGRAYEQYF.

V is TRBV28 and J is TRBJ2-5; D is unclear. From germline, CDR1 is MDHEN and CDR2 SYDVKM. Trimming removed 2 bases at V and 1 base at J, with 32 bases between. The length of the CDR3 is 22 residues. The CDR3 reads CASSLERLSLTGPTHLQETQYF. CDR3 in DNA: TGTGCCAGCAGTTTAGAACGTTTGTCTTTAACCGGGCCGACCCACCTCCAAGAGACCCAGTACTTC.

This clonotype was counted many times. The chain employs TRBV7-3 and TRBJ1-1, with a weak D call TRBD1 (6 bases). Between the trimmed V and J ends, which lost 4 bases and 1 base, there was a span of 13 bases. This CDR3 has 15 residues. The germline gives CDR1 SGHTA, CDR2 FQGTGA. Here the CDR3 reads CASSSQGISNTEAFF. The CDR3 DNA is TGTGCCAGCAGCTCCCAGGGGATTTCGAACACTGAAGCTTTCTTT.

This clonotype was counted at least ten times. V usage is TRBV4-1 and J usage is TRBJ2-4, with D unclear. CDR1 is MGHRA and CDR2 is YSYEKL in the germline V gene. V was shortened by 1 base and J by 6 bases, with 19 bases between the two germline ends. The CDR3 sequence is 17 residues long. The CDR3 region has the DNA TGCGCCAGCAGCCAAGGTTGGGTTATGGGCTCCACAAACATTCAGTACTTC. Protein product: CASSQGWVMGSTNIQYF.

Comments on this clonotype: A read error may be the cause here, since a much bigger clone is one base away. Here the CDR3 reads CSAGRQGTQAFF. The CDR3 nucleotides are TGCAGTGCTGGTAGACAGGGGACTCAAGCTTTCTTT. V usage is TRBV20-1 and J usage is TRBJ1-1; 8 nucleotides agree with TRBD1. Germline values: CDR1 DFQATT, CDR2 SNEGSKA (reference sequence). The CDR3 sequence is 12 residues long. The junction had 8 bases not matched to a gene; V was cut back by 5 bases and J by 9 bases.

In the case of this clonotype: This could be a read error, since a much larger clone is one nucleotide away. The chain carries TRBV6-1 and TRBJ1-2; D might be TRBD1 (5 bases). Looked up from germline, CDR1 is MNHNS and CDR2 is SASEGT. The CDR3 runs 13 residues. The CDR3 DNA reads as TGTGCCCGCAGTGGAAGGACAACCTATGGCTACACCTTC. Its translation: CARSGRTTYGYTF.

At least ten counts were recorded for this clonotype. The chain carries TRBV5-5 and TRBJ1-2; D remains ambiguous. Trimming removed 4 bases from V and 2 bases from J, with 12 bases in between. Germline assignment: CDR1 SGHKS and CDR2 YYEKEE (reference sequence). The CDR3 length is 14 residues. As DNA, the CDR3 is TGTGCCAGCAGCCCCTGGGAAGAAAACTATGGCTACACCTTC. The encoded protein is CASSPWEENYGYTF.

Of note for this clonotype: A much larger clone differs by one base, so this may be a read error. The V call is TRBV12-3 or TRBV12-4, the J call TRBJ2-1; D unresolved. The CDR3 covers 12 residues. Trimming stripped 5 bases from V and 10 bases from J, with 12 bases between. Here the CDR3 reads CASSLGPYEQFF. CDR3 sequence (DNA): TGTGCCAGCAGTCTCGGGCCCTACGAGCAGTTCTTC.